This T cell receptor (beta chain) was identified during a study of post-analysis software for immune sequencing data. Notes on the study in general: By F measure, strong co-clustering occurred among samples prepared in the same batch. Elevated frequency relative to controls characterized several TRBV segments in patients, TRBV5-6, TRBV5-1 and TRBV20-1 among them. Diversity measured as normalized Chao1 was significantly lower in multiple sclerosis patients than in controls.

As concerns this clonotype: No antigen is known for it.

Unique molecular identifiers tagged the TCR beta cDNA libraries. cDNA molecules numbering some 500,000 came from approximately 1 to 10 million T cells. TCRdb analysed the PCR reads with MiXCR anew, one entry per CDR3 protein. The data contain 350,000 to 500,000 distinct CDR3 sequences, approximately 37% of them singletons. The V end lost 2 bases, the J end lost 4 bases, and 12 bases lay between the germline ends. The germline V gene has CDR1 SEHNR and CDR2 FQNEAQ (reference sequence). The CDR3 extends over 14 amino acids. This chain links TRBV7-9 with TRBJ2-7; no clear D gene. The sequenced sample was blood. The receptor's source is a girl aged 2-10 years with multiple sclerosis. The CDR3 region is CASSLTATSYEQYF. The CDR3, as DNA: TGTGCCAGCAGCTTAACCGCGACTTCTTACGAGCAGTACTTC.